The present TCR beta chain was sequenced within a study of T cell changes during pregnancy in multiple sclerosis. Assay used: immunoSEQ multiplex PCR; TCRdb lists only in-frame clones, some missing. The sample includes about 84,000 clones, 94% seen only once; the top ten take more than 0.85%. The CDR3 extends over 15 amino acids. Trimming took 4 bases from V and 5 from J, leaving 17 bases between them. CDR1 is MGHRA, CDR2 YSYEKL, per germline. The TCR originated in a female donor in good health, enrolled as a control in a pregnancy study. Specimen: peripheral blood, collected in the second trimester of pregnancy. The V and J genes are TRBV4-1 and TRBJ2-5; maybe TRBD2 (6 bases). Written as DNA, the CDR3 is TGCGCCAGCAGCCCCGATAGAACTAGCTCGGAGACCCAGTACTTC. Translation gives CASSPDRTSSETQYF.